Below, 28 T cell receptor beta chains from the same sample are listed, as sequenced in a study of vaccination and CD4 T cells after COVID-19. Documented treatment: approximately nine-day PBMC culture with coronavirus spike peptide pools or control peptides (ViraFEST assay). Their cognate antigens are unknown. Sequenced with the Oncomine TCR Beta short-read assay was DNA taken from cultured CD4+ T cells. Via MiXCR, TCRdb re-called the PCR reads, giving one row per CDR3 protein. The sample yields roughly 13,000 distinct CDR3 sequences, 20% to 25% seen once. The sequencing used CD4+ T cells from blood, cultured in vitro, collected after SARS-CoV-2 vaccination. The receptors derive from a human donor who had recovered from COVID-19.

This chain joins TRBV4-3 and TRBJ2-4, with D possibly matching TRBD1 (5 bases). The CDR3 has 15 amino acids. V lost 1 base to trimming and J lost 2 bases, with 9 bases between them. The germline V gene has CDR1 LGHNA and CDR2 YSLEER. This CDR3 is CASSQGGQPKNIQYF. The CDR3, as DNA: TGCGCCAGCAGCCAAGGAGGACAACCCAAAAACATTCAGTACTTC.

This clonotype came up a few times. DNA for the CDR3: TGCGCCAGCCGTCCGGGTGTCAATCAGCCCCAGCATTTT. Amino acids: CASRPGVNQPQHF. This sequence joins TRBV5-1 and TRBJ1-5; D call uncertain. CDR1 SGHRS and CDR2 YFSETQ come from the germline V gene. This CDR3 contains 13 residues. Trimming removed 7 bases from V and 3 bases from J, with 11 bases in between.

The chain employs TRBV19 and TRBJ1-1; D is undetermined. The germline V gene encodes CDR1 LNHDA and CDR2 SQIVND (reference sequence). The CDR3 spans 15 residues. The V end was cut by 7 bases, the J end by 2 bases, with 17 bases between. CDR3 sequence: CASKAIGEGNTEAFF. CDR3 nucleotide sequence: TGTGCCAGTAAGGCCATAGGCGAGGGTAACACTGAAGCTTTCTTT.

The V and J genes are TRBV5-1 and TRBJ2-1; tentatively, D is TRBD2 (6 bases). V gave up 0 bases and J gave up 5 bases, with 9 bases separating them. This CDR3 is built from 14 residues. Germline values: CDR1 SGHRS, CDR2 YFSETQ. The chain's CDR3 is CASSLGWRDNEQFF. CDR3 DNA sequence: TGCGCCAGCAGCTTGGGGTGGAGGGACAATGAGCAGTTCTTC.

This clonotype was observed a few times. The chain combines TRBV19 with TRBJ1-5; TRBD1 might be the D (5 bases). The CDR3 has 12 amino acids. V was shortened by 5 bases and J by 4 bases, with 6 bases between the two germline ends. Germline CDR1 reads LNHDA; CDR2 reads SQIVND (reference sequence). The CDR3 coding sequence is TGTGCCAGTAGTTGGGGGAATCAGCCCCAGCATTTT. Its protein product is CASSWGNQPQHF.

The CDR3 loop is CSATGTGQFHEQYF. The CDR3 DNA sequence: TGCAGTGCTACCGGGACAGGGCAGTTTCACGAGCAGTACTTC. The V call is TRBV20-1, the J call TRBJ2-7; 9 nucleotides agree with TRBD1. With V trimmed by 4 bases and J by 5 bases, 9 bases remained unmatched. This CDR3 has 14 residues. Germline V CDR1 and CDR2: DFQATT, SNEGSKA (reference sequence).

The chain employs TRBV18 and TRBJ2-7; possibly TRBD1 or TRBD2 for D (5 bases each). Trimming removed 2 bases from V and 1 base from J, with 9 bases in between. The CDR3 sequence is 14 residues long. Germline V gene sequence: CDR1 KGHSH, CDR2 LQKENI. As DNA, the CDR3 is TGTGCCAGCTCACCATGGGGACCATCCTACGAGCAGTACTTC. This translates into CASSPWGPSYEQYF.

The sample holds a few counts of this clonotype. The chain carries TRBV5-1 and TRBJ1-1; maybe TRBD1 (5 bases). The germline V gene encodes CDR1 SGHRS and CDR2 YFSETQ. Trimming shortened V by 3 bases and J by 0 bases, and 18 bases separated the two germline ends. The CDR3 loop spans 17 amino acids. CDR3 sequence (DNA): TGCGCCAGCAGCTCCCGGGCCCAACGGGGGATGAACACTGAAGCTTTCTTT. It translates to CASSSRAQRGMNTEAFF.

In its sample, this clonotype is medium-sized. The chain couples TRBV5-6 to TRBJ2-3; 10 bases map to TRBD1. J lost 0 bases, V lost 1 base, and 8 bases had no gene match. This CDR3 region has 18 residues. In germline, CDR1 is SGHDT, CDR2 YYEEEE. The CDR3 region is CASSLLRPGQGSTDTQYF. The CDR3 DNA reads TGTGCCAGCAGCTTGTTGCGCCCGGGACAGGGGAGCACAGATACGCAGTATTTT.

This chain connects TRBV6-1 to TRBJ2-3, with no clear D. CDR3 size: 16 residues. Germline CDR1 and CDR2: MNHNS and SASEGT. V was shortened by 4 bases and J by 6 bases, with 20 bases between the two germline ends. CDR3 residues: CASSAQLKGTSDTQYF. The CDR3 coding sequence is TGTGCCAGCAGTGCCCAGTTGAAGGGAACTTCGGATACGCAGTATTTT.

The gene calls are TRBV7-2 and TRBJ2-1; D is possibly TRBD1 (6 bases). Germline V gene sequence: CDR1 SGHTA, CDR2 FQGNSA. Trimming pared 4 bases from V and 0 bases from J, leaving 22 bases between. The CDR3 has 19 residues. CDR3 loop: CASSSPNVRGSSSYNEQFF. CDR3 DNA sequence: TGTGCCAGCAGCTCACCGAACGTCAGGGGCTCGAGCTCCTACAATGAGCAGTTCTTC.

The J gene is TRBJ2-6, the V gene TRBV20-1; D remains ambiguous. V was trimmed by 1 base and J by 18 bases, leaving 16 bases between them. Per the germline V gene, CDR1 is DFQATT and CDR2 is SNEGSKA (reference sequence). There are 12 residues in the CDR3. CDR3 nucleotide sequence: TGCAGTGCTAGAGCCCTCCGAGGCCGGGCGACTTTC. It codes for CSARALRGRATF.

The V and J genes are TRBV7-2 and TRBJ2-7, with TRBD1 identical over 9 bases. Per the germline V gene, CDR1 is SGHTA and CDR2 is FQGNSA. Trimming took 1 base from V and 3 from J; bases not matched to a gene: 1. This CDR3 contains 14 residues. The CDR3 protein is CASSLGTGVYEQYF. The CDR3 nucleotides are TGTGCCAGCAGCTTAGGGACAGGGGTCTACGAGCAGTACTTC. Variable domain in full (rest from reference TRBV7-2 and TRBJ2-7): GAGVSQSPSNKVTEKGKDVELRCDPISGHTALYWYRQSLGQGLEFLIYFQGNSAPDKSGLPSDRFSAERTGGSVSTLTIQRTQQEDSAVYLCASSLGTGVYEQYFGPGTRLTVT.

A few counts support this clonotype. This rearrangement joins TRBV5-8 to TRBJ2-5, with a weak D call TRBD1 (6 bases). V was trimmed by 6 bases and J by 4 bases, leaving 10 bases between them. In germline, CDR1 is SGHTS, CDR2 YDEGEE. There are 12 residues in the CDR3. CDR3 nucleotides: TGTGCCAGCATTTACAGGGCAGAGACCCAGTACTTC. Protein product: CASIYRAETQYF.

The V call is TRBV7-2, the J call TRBJ1-1, with 8 bases fitting TRBD1. The CDR3 has 16 amino acids. The V segment lost 5 bases and the J segment 5 bases; nucleotides outside the gene matches: 13. The germline CDR1 and CDR2 sequences are SGHTA and FQGNSA. The CDR3 protein is CASSRKYGQGLTEAFF. CDR3 coding DNA: TGTGCCAGCAGCCGTAAATACGGACAGGGTTTGACTGAAGCTTTCTTT.

The chain joins TRBV5-1 to TRBJ1-1, with D perhaps TRBD1 (6 bases). This CDR3 comprises 15 residues. Germline V CDR1 and CDR2: SGHRS, YFSETQ. The V and J ends lost 5 bases and 2 bases respectively, with 16 bases between them. CDR3 amino acids: CASRAYGGANTEAFF. CDR3 bases: TGCGCCAGCAGAGCTTACGGGGGGGCCAACACTGAAGCTTTCTTT.

This clonotype was picked up a small number of times. The genes are TRBV7-9 and TRBJ1-1; possibly TRBD1 for D (5 bases). This CDR3 has 13 residues. CDR1 and CDR2 from the germline V gene are SEHNR and FQNEAQ (reference sequence). Trimming pared 5 bases from V and 3 bases from J, leaving 10 bases between. In DNA form, the CDR3 reads TGTGCCAGCAGCGAGCTGGGGGACACTGAAGCTTTCTTT. Its translation: CASSELGDTEAFF.

The gene calls are TRBV20-1 and TRBJ2-1; 7 positions match TRBD2. From germline, CDR1 is DFQATT and CDR2 SNEGSKA (reference sequence). The CDR3 loop spans 14 amino acids. Losses at the gene ends were 1 base for V and 2 bases for J; bases not matched to a gene: 2. The CDR3 DNA reads as TGCAGTGCTAGAGGTGGGGGGGCCTACAATGAGCAGTTCTTC. Translated: CSARGGGAYNEQFF.

In DNA form, the CDR3 reads TGTGCCACCAGTGATCCGGGACAGGGGCGGGCCGGGGAGCTGTTTTTT. The encoded protein is CATSDPGQGRAGELFF. The V and J genes are TRBV24-1 and TRBJ2-2, with 10 bases fitting TRBD1. The CDR3 spans 16 residues. Trimming cost V 3 bases and J 6 bases; bases outside gene matches: 6. In germline, CDR1 is KGHDR, CDR2 SFDVKD.

The CDR3 DNA reads TGCAGTGCCAACTCTGTATACGGGACAGGGGCCTACGAGCAGTACTTC. This gives the protein CSANSVYGTGAYEQYF. This sequence joins TRBV20-1 and TRBJ2-7; 10 bases align to TRBD1. The CDR3 length is 16 residues. From germline, CDR1 is DFQATT and CDR2 SNEGSKA (reference sequence). The V gene end was trimmed by 6 bases and the J gene end by 2 bases; junction bases not matched to a gene: 13.

V and J are TRBV4-2 and TRBJ1-2; no definite D call. Trimming cost V 1 base and J 2 bases, with 14 bases left between them. The germline gives CDR1 LGHNA, CDR2 YNFKEQ. There are 16 residues in the CDR3. The CDR3 here is CASSQGIRVGNYGYTF. The CDR3 region has the DNA TGTGCCAGCAGCCAAGGTATAAGGGTAGGAAACTATGGCTACACCTTC.

The J gene is TRBJ2-2, the V gene TRBV4-1, with D perhaps matching TRBD2 (8 bases). Between the trimmed V and J ends, which lost 5 bases and 5 bases, there was a span of 15 bases. Germline V CDR1 and CDR2: MGHRA, YSYEKL. The length of the CDR3 is 15 residues. The CDR3 DNA follows: TGCGCCAGCAGCAGGGGGCGGGAGGTAACCGGGGAGCTGTTTTTT. Amino acid sequence: CASSRGREVTGELFF.

V is TRBV5-1 and J is TRBJ2-1; the D gene is possibly TRBD1 (5 bases). Trimming removed 5 bases at V and 5 bases at J, with 14 bases between. Germline-derived CDR1 and CDR2 are SGHRS and YFSETQ. The CDR3 extends over 14 amino acids. CDR3 DNA: TGCGCCAGCAGAGGGGTGGGTGGGGACAATGAGCAGTTCTTC. Protein sequence: CASRGVGGDNEQFF.

This clonotype was recorded a few times. The chain has TRBV5-4 and TRBJ2-7; D may be TRBD1 or TRBD2 (5 bases each). V lost 9 bases to trimming and J lost 3 bases, with 16 bases between them. The CDR3 contains 13 residues. Germline V gene sequence: CDR1 SGHNT, CDR2 YYREEE (reference sequence). Here the CDR3 reads CATKTGTGYEQYF. DNA for the CDR3: TGTGCCACCAAAACCGGGACGGGCTACGAGCAGTACTTC.

The V and J genes are TRBV7-7 and TRBJ2-1; 9 positions match TRBD2. The CDR3 spans 17 residues. The ends lost 0 bases at V and 5 bases at J; junction bases unmatched: 8. Per germline, CDR1 SSHAT and CDR2 FNYEAQ (reference sequence). This CDR3 reads CASSLAPASGKDNEQFF. The CDR3 region has the DNA TGTGCCAGCAGCTTAGCGCCAGCTAGCGGGAAGGACAATGAGCAGTTCTTC.

This sequence joins TRBV4-3 and TRBJ1-1; 8 nucleotides line up with TRBD1. CDR1 is LGHNA, CDR2 YSLEER, per germline. V lost 4 bases and J lost 0; bases outside the gene matches: 19. The CDR3 is 20 amino acids. In nucleotides, the CDR3 is TGCGCCAGCAGCCCAGTCTTCGGCGGACAGGGAAACTTCATGAACACTGAAGCTTTCTTT. Encoded protein: CASSPVFGGQGNFMNTEAFF.

The chain employs TRBV6-1 and TRBJ2-3, with a tentative D call TRBD2 (5 bases). The CDR3 runs 15 residues. Germline lookup yields CDR1 MNHNS and CDR2 SASEGT. Trimming shortened V by 5 bases and J by 0 bases, and 12 bases separated the two germline ends. The CDR3: CASSTGMGSTDTQYF. The CDR3 coding sequence is TGTGCCAGCAGTACCGGGATGGGAAGCACAGATACGCAGTATTTT.

Relative to its sample, this clonotype is medium-sized. The chain has TRBV7-2 and TRBJ1-6, with TRBD1 as a possible D gene (5 bases). The V gene lost 1 base and the J gene lost 10 bases, with 14 bases spanning the gap. The length of the CDR3 is 15 residues. Germline CDR1 reads SGHTA; CDR2 reads FQGNSA. The DNA for the CDR3 is TGTGCCAGCAGCTTAGGGATGGGGCCGCTCTCACCCCTCCACTTT. This gives the protein CASSLGMGPLSPLHF.